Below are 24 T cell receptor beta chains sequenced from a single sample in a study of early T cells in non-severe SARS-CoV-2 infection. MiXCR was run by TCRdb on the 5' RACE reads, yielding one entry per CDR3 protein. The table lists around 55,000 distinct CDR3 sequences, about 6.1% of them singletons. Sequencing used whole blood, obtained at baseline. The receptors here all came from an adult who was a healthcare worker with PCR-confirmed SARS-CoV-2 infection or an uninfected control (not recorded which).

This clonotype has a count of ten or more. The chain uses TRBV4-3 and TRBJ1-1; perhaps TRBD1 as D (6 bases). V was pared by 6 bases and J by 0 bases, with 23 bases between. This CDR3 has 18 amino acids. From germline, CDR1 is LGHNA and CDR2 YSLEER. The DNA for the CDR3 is TGCGCCAGCAGTCTTGGATGGGGGGGCGAGGTAGTGAACACTGAAGCTTTCTTT. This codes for CASSLGWGGEVVNTEAFF.

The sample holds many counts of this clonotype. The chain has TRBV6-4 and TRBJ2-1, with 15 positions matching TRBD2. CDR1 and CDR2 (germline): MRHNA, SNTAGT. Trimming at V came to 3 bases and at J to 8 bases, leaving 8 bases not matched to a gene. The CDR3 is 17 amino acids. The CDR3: CASSESGLAGGQDEQFF. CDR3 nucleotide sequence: TGTGCCAGCAGTGAAAGTGGACTAGCGGGGGGGCAGGATGAGCAGTTCTTC.

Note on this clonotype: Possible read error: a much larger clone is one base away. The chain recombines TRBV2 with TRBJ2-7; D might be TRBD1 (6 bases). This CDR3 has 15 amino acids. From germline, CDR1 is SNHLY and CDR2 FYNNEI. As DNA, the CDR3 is TGTGCCAGCAGCTCTACCGGGACACTAGTCTACGGGCAGTACTTC. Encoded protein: CASSSTGTLVYGQYF.

CDR3: CASSPGEADTQYF. In nucleotides, the CDR3 is TGTGCCAGCAGCCCGGGGGAGGCAGATACGCAGTATTTT. The J gene is TRBJ2-3, the V gene TRBV12-3 or TRBV12-4; the D gene is possibly TRBD2 (6 bases). This CDR3 has 13 amino acids. Trimming removed 6 bases from V and 4 bases from J, with 11 bases in between.

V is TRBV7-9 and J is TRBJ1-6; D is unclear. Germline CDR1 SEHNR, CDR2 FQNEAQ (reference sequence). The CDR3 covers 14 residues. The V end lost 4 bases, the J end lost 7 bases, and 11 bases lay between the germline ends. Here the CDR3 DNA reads TGTGCCAGCAGCTCTCTAATAGGGAATTCACCCCTCCACTTT. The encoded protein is CASSSLIGNSPLHF.

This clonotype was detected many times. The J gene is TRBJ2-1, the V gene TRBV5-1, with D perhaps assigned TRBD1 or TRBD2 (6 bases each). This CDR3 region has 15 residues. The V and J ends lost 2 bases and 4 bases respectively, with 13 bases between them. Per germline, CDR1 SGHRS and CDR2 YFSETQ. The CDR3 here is CASSFQGGLYNEQFF. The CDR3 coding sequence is TGCGCCAGCAGCTTTCAAGGGGGGTTGTACAATGAGCAGTTCTTC.

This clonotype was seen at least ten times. The CDR3 nucleotides are TGTGCCAGCAGCCGAACCTACTCGGGATTGGGGGGAGAGACCCAGTACTTC. It is translated as CASSRTYSGLGGETQYF. The chain employs TRBV6-5 and TRBJ2-5, with D maybe TRBD2 (6 bases). The V and J ends lost 6 bases and 4 bases respectively, with 24 bases between them. This CDR3 region has 17 residues. Germline values: CDR1 MNHEY, CDR2 SVGAGI.

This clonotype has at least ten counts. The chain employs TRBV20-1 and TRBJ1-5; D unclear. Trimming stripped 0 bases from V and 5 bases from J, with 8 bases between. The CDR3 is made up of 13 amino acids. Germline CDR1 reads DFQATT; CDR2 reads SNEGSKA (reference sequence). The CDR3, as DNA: TGCAGTGCTAGAGAGAGGTTAGATCAGCCCCAGCATTTT. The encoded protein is CSARERLDQPQHF.

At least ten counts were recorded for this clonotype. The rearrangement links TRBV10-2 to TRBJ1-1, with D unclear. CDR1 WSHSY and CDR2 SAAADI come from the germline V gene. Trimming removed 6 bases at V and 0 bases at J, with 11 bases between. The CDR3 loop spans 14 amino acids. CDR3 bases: TGCGCCAGCAGGGTCGCAGAGATGAACACTGAAGCTTTCTTT. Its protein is CASRVAEMNTEAFF.

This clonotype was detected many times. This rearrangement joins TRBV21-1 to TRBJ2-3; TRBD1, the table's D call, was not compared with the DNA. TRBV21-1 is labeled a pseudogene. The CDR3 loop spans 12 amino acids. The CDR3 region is CASPQVWWTQYF. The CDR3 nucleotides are TGTGCCTCGCCCCAGGTCTGGTGGACGCAGTATTTT.

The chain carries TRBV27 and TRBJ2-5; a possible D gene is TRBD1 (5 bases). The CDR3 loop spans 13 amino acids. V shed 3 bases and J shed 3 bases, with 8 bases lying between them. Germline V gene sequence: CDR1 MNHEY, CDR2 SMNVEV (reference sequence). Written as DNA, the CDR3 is TGTGCCAGCAGTTTTCGCAGGGAAGAGACCCAGTACTTC. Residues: CASSFRREETQYF.

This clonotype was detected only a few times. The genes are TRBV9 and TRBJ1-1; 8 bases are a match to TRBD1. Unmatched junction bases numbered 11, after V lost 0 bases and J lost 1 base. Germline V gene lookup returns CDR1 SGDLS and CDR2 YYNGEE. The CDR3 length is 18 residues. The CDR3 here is CASSVAWAGGAENTEAFF. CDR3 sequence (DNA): TGTGCCAGCAGCGTAGCTTGGGCAGGGGGCGCGGAGAACACTGAAGCTTTCTTT. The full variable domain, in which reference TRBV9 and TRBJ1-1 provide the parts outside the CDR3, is DSGVTQTPKHLITATGQRVTLRCSPRSGDLSVYWYQQSLDQGLQFLIQYYNGEERAKGNILERFSAQQFPDLHSELNLSSLELGDSALYFCASSVAWAGGAENTEAFFGQGTRLTVV.

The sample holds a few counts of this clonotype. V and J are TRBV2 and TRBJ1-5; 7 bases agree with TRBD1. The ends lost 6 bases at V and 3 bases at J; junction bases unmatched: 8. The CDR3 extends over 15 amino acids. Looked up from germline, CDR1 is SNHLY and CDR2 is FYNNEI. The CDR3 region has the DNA TGTGCCAGCAGCCGCGGGACAGTCTTCAATCAGCCCCAGCATTTT. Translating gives CASSRGTVFNQPQHF.

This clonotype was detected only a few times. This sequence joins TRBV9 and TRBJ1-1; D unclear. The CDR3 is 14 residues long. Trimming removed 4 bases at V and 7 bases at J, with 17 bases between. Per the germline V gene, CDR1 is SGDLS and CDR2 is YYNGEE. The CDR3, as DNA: TGTGCCAGCAGCCCAAGCCCGCCGACGGGTGAAGCTTTCTTT. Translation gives CASSPSPPTGEAFF.

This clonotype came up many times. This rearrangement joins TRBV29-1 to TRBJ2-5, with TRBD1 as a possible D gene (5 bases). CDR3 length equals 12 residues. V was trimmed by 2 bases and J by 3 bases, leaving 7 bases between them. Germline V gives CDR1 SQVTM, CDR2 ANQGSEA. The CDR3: CSVEQGEETQYF. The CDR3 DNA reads TGCAGCGTTGAACAGGGTGAAGAGACCCAGTACTTC.

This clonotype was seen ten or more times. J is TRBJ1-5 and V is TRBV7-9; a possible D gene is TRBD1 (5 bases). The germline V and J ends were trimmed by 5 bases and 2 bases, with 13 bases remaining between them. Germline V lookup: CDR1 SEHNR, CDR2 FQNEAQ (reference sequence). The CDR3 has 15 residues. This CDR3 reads CASSTTDPGNQPQHF. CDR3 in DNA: TGTGCCAGCAGCACGACAGACCCGGGCAATCAGCCCCAGCATTTT.

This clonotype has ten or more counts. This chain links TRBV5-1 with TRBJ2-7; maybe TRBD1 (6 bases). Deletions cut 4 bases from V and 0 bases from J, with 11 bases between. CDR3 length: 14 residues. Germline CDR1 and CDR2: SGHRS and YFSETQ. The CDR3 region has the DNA TGCGCCAGCAGCCATCAGGGGCTCTCCTACGAGCAGTACTTC. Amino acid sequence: CASSHQGLSYEQYF.

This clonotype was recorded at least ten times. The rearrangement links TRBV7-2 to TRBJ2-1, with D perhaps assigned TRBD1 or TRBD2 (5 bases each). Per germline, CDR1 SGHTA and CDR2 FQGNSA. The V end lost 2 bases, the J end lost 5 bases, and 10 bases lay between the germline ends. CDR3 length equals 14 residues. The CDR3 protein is CASSLWGTDNEQFF. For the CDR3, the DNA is TGTGCCAGCAGCTTATGGGGGACCGACAATGAGCAGTTCTTC.

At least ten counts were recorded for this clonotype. The CDR3 bases are TGTGCCAGCAGCCGAGACCGAGGGACTTTAAGCACAGATACGCAGTATTTT. Protein product: CASSRDRGTLSTDTQYF. The chain employs TRBV4-2 and TRBJ2-3, with D tentatively TRBD2 (6 bases). The CDR3 loop spans 17 amino acids. V was shortened by 4 bases and J by 0 bases, with 17 bases between the two germline ends. Per germline, CDR1 LGHNA and CDR2 YNFKEQ.

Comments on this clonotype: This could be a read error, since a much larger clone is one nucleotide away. CDR3 loop: CTSKTVFTGEQYF. The DNA for the CDR3 is TGTACCAGCAAAACAGTCTTTACGGGCGAGCAGTACTTC. This chain uses TRBV28 with TRBJ2-7; D call uncertain. Germline CDR1 and CDR2: MDHEN and SYDVKM. CDR3 length: 13 amino acids.

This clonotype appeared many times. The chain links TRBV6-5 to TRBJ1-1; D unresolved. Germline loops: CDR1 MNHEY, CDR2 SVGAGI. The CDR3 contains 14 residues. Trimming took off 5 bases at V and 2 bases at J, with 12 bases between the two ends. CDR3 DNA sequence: TGTGCCAGCAGTCAACTCACGCCTAACACTGAAGCTTTCTTT. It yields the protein CASSQLTPNTEAFF.

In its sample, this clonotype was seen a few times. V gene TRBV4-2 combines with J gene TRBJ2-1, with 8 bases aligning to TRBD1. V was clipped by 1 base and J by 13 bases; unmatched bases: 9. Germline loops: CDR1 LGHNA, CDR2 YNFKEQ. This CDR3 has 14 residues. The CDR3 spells CASSQVAGGDGQFF. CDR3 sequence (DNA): TGTGCCAGCAGCCAAGTCGCAGGGGGCGATGGCCAGTTCTTC.

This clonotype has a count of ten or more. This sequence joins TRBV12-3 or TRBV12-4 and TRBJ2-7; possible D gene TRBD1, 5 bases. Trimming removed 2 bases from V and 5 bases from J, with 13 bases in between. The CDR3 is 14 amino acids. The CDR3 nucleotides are TGTGCCAGCAGTTTATTCGACAGCCTGCACGAGCAGTACTTC. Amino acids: CASSLFDSLHEQYF.

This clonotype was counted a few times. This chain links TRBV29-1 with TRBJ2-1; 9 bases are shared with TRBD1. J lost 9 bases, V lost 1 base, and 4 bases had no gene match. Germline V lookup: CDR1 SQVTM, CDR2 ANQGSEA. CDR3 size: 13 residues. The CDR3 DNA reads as TGCAGCGTTGAAGCCGGGACAGGGCTTGAGCAGTTCTTC. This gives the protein CSVEAGTGLEQFF.